A selection of T cell receptor beta chains follows, all from one sample in a study of T cells in Graves' hyperthyroidism and ophthalmopathy. In TCRdb, the multiplex PCR reads were re-called with MiXCR into one record per CDR3 protein. The sample records about 380,000 distinct CDR3 sequences, less than 20% being singletons. The sample comprised blood. All receptors derive from a man younger than 35 with Graves' ophthalmopathy. The CDR3 runs from the conserved cysteine through the conserved F or W. A D gene is named only where the DNA matches it firmly. The size of a clone is reported for some rows only, either as once, few or many, or as a class for expanded clones.

cdr3_nt	cdr3_aa	v_call	j_call	d_call	clone_size
TGCAGTGCTAGAGGGGACCGCGACTCTGGAAACACCATATATTTT	CSARGDRDSGNTIYF	TRBV20-1	TRBJ1-3	-	-
TGCAGCGTGAGGGGGGGTAGCAACGAGCAGTACTTC	CSVRGGSNEQYF	TRBV29-1	TRBJ2-7	-	few
TGTGCCAGTAGGGCGGCTAGCACAGATACGCAGTATTTT	CASRAASTDTQYF	TRBV19	TRBJ2-3	-	-
TGTGCCAGTGCTCCGGGCCCAGGGACTGAAGCTTTCTTT	CASAPGPGTEAFF	TRBV2	TRBJ1-1	-	many
TGTGCCAGCAGTTACTCGATCAGCACAGATACGCAGTATTTT	CASSYSISTDTQYF	TRBV6-5	TRBJ2-3	-	-
TGTGCCAGCAGCTCGTCTCGGGGGGTTCACAATGAGCAGTTCTTC	CASSSSRGVHNEQFF	TRBV7-3	TRBJ2-1	TRBD2	few
TGTGCCAGCAGCGTAGGGCCTAGTAATGAAAAACTGTTTTTT	CASSVGPSNEKLFF	TRBV9	TRBJ1-4	-	many
TGTGCCAGCAGCTTAAGTAATGAGCAGTTCTTC	CASSLSNEQFF	TRBV7-3	TRBJ2-1	-	many
TGCGCCAGCAGGAGCACAGATACGCAGTATTTT	CASRSTDTQYF	TRBV5-1	TRBJ2-3	-	many
TGTGCCAGCACCCCTCTAACTTCGGCTGAAGCTTTCTTT	CASTPLTSAEAFF	TRBV6-2/TRBV6-3	TRBJ1-1	-	few
TGTGCCAGCAGCTTAGACGATCAGCCCCAGCATTTT	CASSLDDQPQHF	TRBV7-9	TRBJ1-5	-	many
TGCGCCAGCAAAGGGGCGGAGGGCAATCAGCCCCAGCATTTT	CASKGAEGNQPQHF	TRBV10-2	TRBJ1-5	-	-
TGTGCCAGCAGCTCCCGGGACACGGTGCCCGGGGAGCTGTTTTTT	CASSSRDTVPGELFF	TRBV11-3	TRBJ2-2	-	few
TGTGCCAGCAGTGGACAGGGGAGTTGGGGGGGCTACACCTTC	CASSGQGSWGGYTF	TRBV27	TRBJ1-2	TRBD1	many
TGTGCCAGTAGTACCAGACAGGGCGGCGAGCAGTACTTC	CASSTRQGGEQYF	TRBV19	TRBJ2-7	TRBD1	few
TGTGCCAGCAGTGGCGGGAGAAGCGGGGGCGCTAAGGCCCAGTACTTC	CASSGGRSGGAKAQYF	TRBV2	TRBJ2-5	TRBD2	many
TGTGCCAGCAGTTTGGGTGGGGCAGGGGCGAACTACAATGAGCAGTTCTTC	CASSLGGAGANYNEQFF	TRBV28	TRBJ2-1	-	-
TGTGCCAGCAGCTTAGTACAGGAGAGCACAGATACGCAGTATTTT	CASSLVQESTDTQYF	TRBV11-2	TRBJ2-3	-	-
TGTGCCAGCAGCCCACGGACAGGGGTGATTGAGGCTAATGAAAAACTGTTTTTT	CASSPRTGVIEANEKLFF	TRBV7-2	TRBJ1-4	TRBD1	-
TGTGCCAGCAGCAAAGCTCGCGGGGACCCGAACACCGGGGAGCTGTTTTTT	CASSKARGDPNTGELFF	TRBV25-1	TRBJ2-2	-	few
TGTGCCAGCAGCTTAGGTCGGGGAATGGATGGCTACACCTTC	CASSLGRGMDGYTF	TRBV13	TRBJ1-2	-	many
TGTGCCAGCAGTGAGATAGGACAGGGTTTTTACAATGAGCAGTTCTTC	CASSEIGQGFYNEQFF	TRBV25-1	TRBJ2-1	TRBD1	few
TGCGCCAGCAGCTTGGCCGTTACAGGCAGCCCCTATGGCTACACCTTC	CASSLAVTGSPYGYTF	TRBV5-1	TRBJ1-2	-	many
TGCGCCAGCAGCCAAGACAGGCGCACAGATACGCAGTATTTT	CASSQDRRTDTQYF	TRBV5-1	TRBJ2-3	-	-
TGTGCCAGCAGCCCAGGGACAGCCCCAGATACGCAGTATTTT	CASSPGTAPDTQYF	TRBV11-3	TRBJ2-3	TRBD1	many
TGTGCCAGCAAACCGGACAGTTGGGTTTACTACGAGCAGTACTTC	CASKPDSWVYYEQYF	TRBV28	TRBJ2-7	-	many
TGCAGCGTTTTTGGACTAGCGGGGGCCCCCCAAGAGACCCAGTACTTC	CSVFGLAGAPQETQYF	TRBV29-1	TRBJ2-5	TRBD2	-
TGTGCCAGCAGTCAGGGGTCCCGGGACACTGAAGCTTTCTTT	CASSQGSRDTEAFF	TRBV12-3/TRBV12-4	TRBJ1-1	-	-
TGTGCCAGCAGCCAAGATCTTTTCCCTCCATTGCAGTACTATGGCTACACCTTC	CASSQDLFPPLQYYGYTF	TRBV3-1	TRBJ1-2	-	many
TGTGCCAGCAGTTCTCATTCTGCTAATGAAAAACTGTTTTTT	CASSSHSANEKLFF	TRBV6-1	TRBJ1-4	-	-
TGTGCCAGCAGCCTCGGTGTGGACGAGCAGTACTTC	CASSLGVDEQYF	TRBV3-1	TRBJ2-7	-	many
TGTGCCAGCAGTGAACCTAACTATGGCTACACCTTC	CASSEPNYGYTF	TRBV12-3/TRBV12-4	TRBJ1-2	-	many
TGCGCCAGCAGCTCCGCAGAGTCTGGTGAATCTTTCTTT	CASSSAESGESFF	TRBV5-1	TRBJ1-1	-	many
TGTGCCAGCAGCGACGGACAGCTGCAAGAGACCCAGTACTTC	CASSDGQLQETQYF	TRBV9	TRBJ2-5	-	few
TGTGCCAGCAGTGAAGCCCCCGGGGTTGCTAACTATGGCTACACCTTC	CASSEAPGVANYGYTF	TRBV3-1	TRBJ1-2	-	-
TGTGCCAGCGAAGGACAGGGGGCGAGCTATGGCTACACCTTC	CASEGQGASYGYTF	TRBV6-1	TRBJ1-2	TRBD1	many
TGTGCCAGCAGTTCGACAGGGGGCTTTGGCTACACCTTC	CASSSTGGFGYTF	TRBV12-3/TRBV12-4	TRBJ1-2	TRBD1	many
TGTGCCAGCAGCTTAGTGGGGGCGGGGGAGACCCAGTACTTC	CASSLVGAGETQYF	TRBV7-2	TRBJ2-5	-	many
TGTGCCAGCAGTTTAAGTGCTCATCAGCCCCAGCATTTT	CASSLSAHQPQHF	TRBV12-3/TRBV12-4	TRBJ1-5	-	many
TGTGCCAGCAGTAACCGGCGGCGCCCCGATGGGAATGGCTACACCTTC	CASSNRRRPDGNGYTF	TRBV6-1	TRBJ1-2	-	many
TGCGCCAGCAGCCAAGCTTCAGGGCGGGGTGCCGGGGAGCTGTTTTTT	CASSQASGRGAGELFF	TRBV4-1	TRBJ2-2	-	-
TGCGCCAGCAGCCAAGAGGGGACTGGCGGGGGATTCAATGAGCAGTTCTTC	CASSQEGTGGGFNEQFF	TRBV11-2	TRBJ2-1	TRBD2	-